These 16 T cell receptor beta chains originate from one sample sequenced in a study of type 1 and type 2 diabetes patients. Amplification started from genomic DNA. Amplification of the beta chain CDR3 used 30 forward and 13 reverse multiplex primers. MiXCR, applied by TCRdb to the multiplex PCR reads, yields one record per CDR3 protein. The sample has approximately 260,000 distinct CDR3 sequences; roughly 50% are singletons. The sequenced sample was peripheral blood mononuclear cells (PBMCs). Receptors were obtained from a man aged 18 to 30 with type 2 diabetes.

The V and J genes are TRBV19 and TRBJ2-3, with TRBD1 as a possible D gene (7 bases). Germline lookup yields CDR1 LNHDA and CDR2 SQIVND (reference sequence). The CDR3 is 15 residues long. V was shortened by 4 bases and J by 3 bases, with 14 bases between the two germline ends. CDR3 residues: CASSTRQGGTDTQYF. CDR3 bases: TGTGCCAGTAGTACCCGACAGGGAGGTACAGATACGCAGTATTTT.

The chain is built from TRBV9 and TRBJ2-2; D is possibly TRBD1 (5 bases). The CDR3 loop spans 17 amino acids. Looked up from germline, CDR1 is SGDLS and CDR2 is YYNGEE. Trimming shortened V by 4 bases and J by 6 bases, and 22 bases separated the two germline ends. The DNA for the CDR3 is TGTGCCAGCAGCCCCTGGACCGGACATTCCGTCCCCGGGGAGCTGTTTTTT. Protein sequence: CASSPWTGHSVPGELFF.

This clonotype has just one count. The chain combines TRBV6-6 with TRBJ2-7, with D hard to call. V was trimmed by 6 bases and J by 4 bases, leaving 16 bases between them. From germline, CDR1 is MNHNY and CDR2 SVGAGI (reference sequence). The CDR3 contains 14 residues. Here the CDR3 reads CASRLGKRGYEQYF. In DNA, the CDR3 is TGTGCCAGCAGGTTGGGGAAAAGAGGTTACGAGCAGTACTTC.

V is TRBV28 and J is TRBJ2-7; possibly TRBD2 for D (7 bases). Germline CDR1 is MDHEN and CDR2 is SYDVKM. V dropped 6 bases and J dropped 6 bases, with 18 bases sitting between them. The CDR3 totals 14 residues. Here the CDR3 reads CASSPPHREGEQYF. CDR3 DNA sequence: TGTGCCAGCAGCCCGCCGCACAGGGAGGGCGAGCAGTACTTC. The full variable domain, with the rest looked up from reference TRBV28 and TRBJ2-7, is DVKVTQSSRYLVKRTGEKVFLECVQDMDHENMFWYRQDPGLGLRLIYFSYDVKMKEKGDIPEGYSVSREKKERFSLILESASTNQTSMYLCASSPPHREGEQYFGPGTRLTVT.

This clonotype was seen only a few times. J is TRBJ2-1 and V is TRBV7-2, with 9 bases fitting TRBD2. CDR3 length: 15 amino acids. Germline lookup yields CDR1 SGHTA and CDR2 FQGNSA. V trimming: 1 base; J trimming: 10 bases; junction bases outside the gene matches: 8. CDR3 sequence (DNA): TGTGCCAGCAGCTTAGACGGGCTAGCGGGACGGGAGCAGTTCTTC. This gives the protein CASSLDGLAGREQFF.

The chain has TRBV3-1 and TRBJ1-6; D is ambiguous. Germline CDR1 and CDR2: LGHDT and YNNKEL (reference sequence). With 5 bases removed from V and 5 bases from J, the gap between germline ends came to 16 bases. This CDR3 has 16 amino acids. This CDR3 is CASSRKWSGNNSPLHF. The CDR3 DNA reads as TGTGCCAGCAGCAGAAAGTGGTCCGGGAATAATTCACCCCTCCACTTT.

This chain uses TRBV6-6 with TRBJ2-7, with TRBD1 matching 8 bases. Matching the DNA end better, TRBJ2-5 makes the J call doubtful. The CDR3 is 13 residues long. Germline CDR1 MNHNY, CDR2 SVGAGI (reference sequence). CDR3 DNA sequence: TGTGCCAGCAGTGAAACAGGGGGAGAGACCCAGTACTTC. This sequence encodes CASSETGGETQYF.

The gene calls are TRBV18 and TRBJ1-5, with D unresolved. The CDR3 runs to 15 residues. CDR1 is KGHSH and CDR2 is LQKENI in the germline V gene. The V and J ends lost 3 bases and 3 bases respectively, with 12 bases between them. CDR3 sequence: CASSPSGRHNQPQHF. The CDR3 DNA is TGTGCCAGCTCACCTTCCGGCAGACACAATCAGCCCCAGCATTTT.

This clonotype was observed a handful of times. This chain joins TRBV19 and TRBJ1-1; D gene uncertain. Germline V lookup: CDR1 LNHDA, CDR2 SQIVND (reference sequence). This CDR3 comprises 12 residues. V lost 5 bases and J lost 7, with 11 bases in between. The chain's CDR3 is CASSHRAGEAFF. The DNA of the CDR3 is TGTGCCAGTAGTCATCGAGCGGGTGAAGCTTTCTTT.

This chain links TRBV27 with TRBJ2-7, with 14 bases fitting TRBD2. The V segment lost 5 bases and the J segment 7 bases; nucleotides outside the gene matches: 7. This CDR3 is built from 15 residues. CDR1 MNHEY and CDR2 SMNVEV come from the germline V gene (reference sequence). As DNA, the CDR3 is TGTGCCAGCAGTCCGGGACTAGCGGGGGTCGCTGAGCAGTACTTC. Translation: CASSPGLAGVAEQYF.

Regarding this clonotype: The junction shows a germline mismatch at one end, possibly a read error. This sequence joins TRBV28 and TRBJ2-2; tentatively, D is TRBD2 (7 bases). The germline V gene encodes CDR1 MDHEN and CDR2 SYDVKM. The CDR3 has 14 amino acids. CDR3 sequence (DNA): TGTGCCAGCAGTTTATTAAGGGGGGGCGGGGAGCCGTTTTTT. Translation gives CASSLLRGGGEPFF.

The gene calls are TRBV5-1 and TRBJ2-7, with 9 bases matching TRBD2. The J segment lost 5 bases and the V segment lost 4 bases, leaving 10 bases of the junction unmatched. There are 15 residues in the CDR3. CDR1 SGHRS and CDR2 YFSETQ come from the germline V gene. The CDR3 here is CASSPLVAGEDEQYF. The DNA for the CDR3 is TGCGCCAGCAGCCCTTTGGTAGCGGGAGAGGACGAGCAGTACTTC.

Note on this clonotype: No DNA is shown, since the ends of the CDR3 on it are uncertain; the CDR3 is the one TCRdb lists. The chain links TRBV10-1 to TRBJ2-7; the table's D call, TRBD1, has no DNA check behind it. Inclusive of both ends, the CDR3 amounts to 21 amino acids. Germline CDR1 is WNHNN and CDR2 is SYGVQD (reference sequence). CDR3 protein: CASSDSGFYLCAWSEIGEQYF.

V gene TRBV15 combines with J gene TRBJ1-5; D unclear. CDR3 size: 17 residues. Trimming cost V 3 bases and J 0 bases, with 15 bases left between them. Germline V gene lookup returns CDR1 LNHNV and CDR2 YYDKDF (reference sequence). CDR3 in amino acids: CATSSRTAVYSNQPQHF. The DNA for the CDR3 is TGTGCCACCAGCAGCCGGACGGCTGTTTATAGCAATCAGCCCCAGCATTTT.

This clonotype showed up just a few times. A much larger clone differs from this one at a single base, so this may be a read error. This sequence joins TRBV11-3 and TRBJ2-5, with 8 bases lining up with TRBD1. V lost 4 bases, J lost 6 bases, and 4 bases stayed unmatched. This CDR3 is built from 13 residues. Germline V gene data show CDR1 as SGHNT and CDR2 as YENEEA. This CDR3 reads CASSSDRGKTQYF. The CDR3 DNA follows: TGTGCCAGCAGCTCCGACAGGGGAAAGACCCAGTACTTC.

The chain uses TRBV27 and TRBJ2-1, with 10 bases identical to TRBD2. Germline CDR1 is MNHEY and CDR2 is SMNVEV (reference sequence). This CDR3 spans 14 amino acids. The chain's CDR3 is CASASGSSYNEQFF. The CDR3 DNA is TGTGCGAGCGCTAGCGGGAGCTCCTACAATGAGCAGTTCTTC.